The source of this T cell receptor (beta chain) is a study of response to subunit inactivated influenza vaccine. One entry per CDR3 protein, called by TCRdb with MiXCR from the RT-PCR reads. Among about 160,000 distinct CDR3 sequences listed, approximately 12% were seen once. The CDR3 loop spans 15 amino acids. V gave up 5 bases and J gave up 2 bases; unmatched junction bases: 6. Germline CDR1 SEHNR, CDR2 FQNEAQ (reference sequence). The study, taken as a whole, reports: Researchers suggested that each seasonal influenza vaccination recruits few new T cells.

This clonotype was detected ten times or more. What it recognizes is unknown. The starting material was CD8+ T cells sorted from PBMCs, obtained 23 to 25 months after vaccination. V is TRBV7-9 and J is TRBJ2-1; 7 bases line up with TRBD1. The source of this sequence is a man aged 45 to 75 who received an inactivated influenza vaccine. CDR3 in amino acids: CASSPGQSPYNEQFF. Here the CDR3 DNA reads TGTGCCAGCAGCCCGGGACAGAGCCCCTACAATGAGCAGTTCTTC.